Below are 11 T cell receptor beta chains sequenced from a single sample in a study of molecular identifiers for immune sequencing clone quantification. TCRdb re-called the PCR reads through MiXCR, storing one row per CDR3 protein. This sample has approximately 60,000 distinct CDR3 sequences, with under 20% found just once. Sequencing used naive CD8+ T cells from blood, with Jurkat cell RNA spiked in. Indicated subset: FACS-sorted CD8+CD4-CCR7+CD45RA+ naive T cells. The origin of the receptors is a human donor in good health. Some libraries in this study had Jurkat cell RNA spiked in.

There are many counts of this clonotype. The chain uses TRBV11-2 and TRBJ1-5; D not resolved. V lost 6 bases, J lost 2 bases, and 11 bases lay in between. Per the germline V gene, CDR1 is SGHAT and CDR2 is FQNNGV. This CDR3 region has 14 residues. The CDR3 DNA reads TGTGCCAGCAGTTTAACGGGTCGCAATCAGCCCCAGCATTTT. Translating it yields CASSLTGRNQPQHF.

This clonotype was observed at least ten times. The J gene is TRBJ2-4, the V gene TRBV20-1, with D possibly TRBD1 on 6 matching bases. V lost 5 bases, J lost 2 bases, and 22 bases lay in between. Looked up from germline, CDR1 is DFQATT and CDR2 is SNEGSKA (reference sequence). The length of the CDR3 is 17 residues. The CDR3 here is CSADRDTSLSTKNIQYF. The CDR3 nucleotides read TGCAGTGCTGACCGGGACACCTCTCTTTCGACCAAAAACATTCAGTACTTC.

Only a few counts were recorded for this clonotype. This clone may be a read error of a much larger clone one base away. V and J are TRBV7-2 and TRBJ2-1; D ambiguous. Looked up from germline, CDR1 is SGHTA and CDR2 is FQGNSA. This CDR3 comprises 14 residues. Trimming removed 4 bases from V and 0 bases from J, with 7 bases in between. The CDR3 nucleotides are TGTGCCAGCAGCTATAGCCACTCCTACAATGAGCAGTTCTTC. It encodes CASSYSHSYNEQFF.

This clonotype has only a few counts. The chain employs TRBV7-9 and TRBJ2-1; D possibly corresponds to TRBD2 (6 bases). The CDR3 runs to 17 residues. CDR1 SEHNR and CDR2 FQNEAQ come from the germline V gene (reference sequence). V dropped 2 bases and J dropped 0 bases, with 14 bases sitting between them. CDR3 in DNA: TGTGCCAGCAGCTTATCCCCTTGGAGGGGCTCCTACAATGAGCAGTTCTTC. It codes for CASSLSPWRGSYNEQFF.

Many counts were recorded for this clonotype. The V and J genes are TRBV27 and TRBJ2-3; perhaps TRBD2 as D (5 bases). The CDR3 contains 13 residues. Looked up from germline, CDR1 is MNHEY and CDR2 is SMNVEV (reference sequence). V lost 5 bases and J 4 bases, leaving 10 bases between the germline ends. CDR3 residues: CASSRGVADTQYF. CDR3 bases: TGTGCCAGCAGTCGGGGAGTTGCAGATACGCAGTATTTT.

The table lists this clonotype with many counts. The chain carries TRBV7-9 and TRBJ1-4; 7 bases match TRBD1. CDR3 length equals 18 residues. The V and J ends lost 4 bases and 7 bases, in that order; junction bases with no gene match: 18. Germline CDR1 SEHNR, CDR2 FQNEAQ (reference sequence). The CDR3 sequence: CASSSFVGGGSPVEKLFF. The DNA for the CDR3 is TGTGCCAGCAGCTCCTTTGTTGGAGGGGGCAGCCCGGTTGAAAAACTGTTTTTT.

This clonotype was recorded many times. The genes are TRBV4-1 and TRBJ2-6; D may match TRBD1 or TRBD2 (5 bases each). This CDR3 spans 19 amino acids. V shed 1 base and J shed 0 bases, with 16 bases lying between them. The germline V gene encodes CDR1 MGHRA and CDR2 YSYEKL. The CDR3: CASSQGPGTDFSGANVLTF. The CDR3 region has the DNA TGCGCCAGCAGCCAAGGCCCCGGGACGGACTTCTCTGGGGCCAACGTCCTGACTTTC.

Concerning this clonotype: A much larger clone lies one base from this, so it may be a read error. V and J are TRBV24-1 and TRBJ1-5, with 7 nucleotides matching TRBD1. The CDR3 loop spans 15 amino acids. Germline CDR1 reads KGHDR; CDR2 reads SFDVKD. The CDR3 region is CATSDSTGINQPRHF. CDR3 DNA sequence: TGTGCCACCAGTGATTCGACAGGGATCAATCAGCCCCGGCATTTT.

This clonotype occurred many times. V gene TRBV12-3 or TRBV12-4 combines with J gene TRBJ2-4, with TRBD2 matching 12 bases. Losses at the gene ends were 3 bases for V and 3 bases for J; bases not matched to a gene: 0. CDR3 length: 15 residues. The CDR3 DNA sequence: TGTGCCAGCAGTTTGACTAGCGGGAGCAAAAACATTCAGTACTTC. It encodes CASSLTSGSKNIQYF.

This clonotype was seen repeatedly, ten times or more. The rearrangement links TRBV5-1 to TRBJ2-1; D might be TRBD2 (5 bases). The ends were cut back, 4 bases at V and 2 bases at J, with 19 bases in the middle. Looked up from germline, CDR1 is SGHRS and CDR2 is YFSETQ. This CDR3 has 17 residues. The CDR3 DNA reads as TGCGCCAGCAGCACGTTTCCTAACCGGGGAGCCTACAATGAGCAGTTCTTC. Translation: CASSTFPNRGAYNEQFF.

This clonotype occurred a few times. The chain has TRBV2 and TRBJ1-1, with 7 bases matching TRBD1. The CDR3 totals 15 residues. Germline lookup yields CDR1 SNHLY and CDR2 FYNNEI. The trim removed 6 bases at V and 4 bases at J, leaving 11 bases unmatched. The CDR3: CASRGTVGFGTEAFF. DNA of the CDR3: TGTGCCAGCAGAGGGACAGTGGGTTTCGGCACTGAAGCTTTCTTT.